The clone carrying this T cell receptor beta chain was observed a single time. TCRdb reprocessed the 5' RACE reads with MiXCR, giving one entry per CDR3 protein. The sample has roughly 250,000 distinct CDR3 sequences, approximately 16% seen once. This record belongs to a study of T-cell memory formation after mild COVID-19. Trimming removed 2 bases from V and 1 base from J, with 12 bases in between. The CDR3 covers 15 residues. Germline V gives CDR1 SGHRS, CDR2 YFSETQ. This TCR came from a man aged 18 to 29 who had mild COVID-19 (a few samples of this study predate the infection). Cell type and time point are not known. The chain has TRBV5-1 and TRBJ1-1; possibly TRBD1 for D (6 bases). The specimen sequenced was PBMCs or a T cell subset sorted from them (not recorded which). CDR3: CASSLRGSRNTEAFF. The CDR3 nucleotides are TGCGCCAGCAGCTTAAGGGGGTCGAGGAACACTGAAGCTTTCTTT.